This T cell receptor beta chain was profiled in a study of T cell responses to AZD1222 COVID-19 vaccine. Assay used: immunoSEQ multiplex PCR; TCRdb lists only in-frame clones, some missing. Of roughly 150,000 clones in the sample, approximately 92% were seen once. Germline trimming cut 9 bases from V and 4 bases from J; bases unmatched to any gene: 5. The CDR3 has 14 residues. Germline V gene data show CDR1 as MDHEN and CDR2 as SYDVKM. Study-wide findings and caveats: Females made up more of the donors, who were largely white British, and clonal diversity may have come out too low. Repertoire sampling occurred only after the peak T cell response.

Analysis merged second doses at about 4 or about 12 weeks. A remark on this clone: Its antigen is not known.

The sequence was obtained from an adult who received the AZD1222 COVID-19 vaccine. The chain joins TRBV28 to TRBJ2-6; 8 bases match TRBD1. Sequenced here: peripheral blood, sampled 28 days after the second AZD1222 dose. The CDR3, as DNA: TGTGCCAGTTCACAGGGGGACGGGGCCAACGTCCTGACTTTC. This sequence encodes CASSQGDGANVLTF.